The clone carrying this TCR beta chain was seen only a few times. Its target is unknown. The data were obtained in a study of shared clonotypes between healthy human individuals. General observations from the study: What limited the represented genetic and exposure-history diversity was the small number of donors. Among non-shared clonotypes, generation probabilities were lower than among those shared by all four donors.

Each PCR replicate from the sorted subsets contained about 180 ng DNA, which is about 31,000 T cell genomes. The table came from immunoSEQ multiplex PCR; TCRdb's copy has only in-frame clones and leaves some out. Of about 700,000 clones listed, 74% are singletons. This receptor was identified in a woman in her 30s in good health. The sequenced sample was memory CD4+ T cells sorted from blood. Described subset: CD45RA-negative fraction.

CDR3 protein: CALRGHPGPNTEAFF. Written as DNA, the CDR3 is TGTGCCCTCAGGGGCCACCCGGGCCCAAACACTGAAGCTTTCTTT. The chain has TRBV30 and TRBJ1-1, with D tentatively TRBD1 (6 bases). Trimming removed 8 bases at V and 2 bases at J, with 21 bases between. The CDR3 is 15 residues long. From germline, CDR1 is GTSNPN and CDR2 SVGIG (reference sequence).